Detailed here is one T cell receptor beta chain. The source of the sample is a study of cytomegalovirus exposure and HLA in healthy donors. Germline loops: CDR1 LNHDA, CDR2 SQIVND (reference sequence). The CDR3 covers 15 residues. V dropped 4 bases and J dropped 6; count of bases not matched to a gene: 7. Clones were sequenced by immunoSEQ multiplex PCR, and TCRdb holds only the in-frame ones, with some missing. Here the sample spans about 79,000 clones, 80% to 95% being singletons. The V call is TRBV19, the J call TRBJ2-2; 8 bases fit TRBD1. The sample taken for sequencing was PBMCs. The TCR comes from a woman in her 30s in good health and CMV-seronegative. This chain's CDR3 is CASSKNRGAAGELFF. The DNA for the CDR3 is TGTGCCAGTAGTAAGAACAGGGGGGCGGCCGGGGAGCTGTTTTTT. Combining the CDR3 with reference TRBV19 and TRBJ2-2 gives the whole variable domain DGGITQSPKYLFRKEGQNVTLSCEQNLNHDAMYWYRQDPGQGLRLIYYSQIVNDFQKGDIAEGYSVSREKKESFPLTVTSAQKNPTAFYLCASSKNRGAAGELFFGEGSRLTVL.